This T cell receptor beta chain appears in the sequencing data of a study of Graves' ophthalmopathy and Graves' hyperthyroidism. RNA transcripts yielded amplified TCR beta CDR3 regions. In the first round, RT-PCR was carried out with HTBI primers, and a multiplex PCR formed the second round. TCRdb reprocessed the multiplex PCR reads with MiXCR, giving one entry per CDR3 protein. The data contain 560,000 or so distinct CDR3 sequences, under 45% of them singletons. In its sample, this clonotype was seen a few times. The ends were cut back, 0 bases at V and 8 bases at J, with 10 bases in the middle. This CDR3 has 13 amino acids. Looked up from germline, CDR1 is MNHEY and CDR2 is SVGAGI.

V gene TRBV6-5 combines with J gene TRBJ1-1; D remains ambiguous. The TCR sequence derives from an adult man with Graves' hyperthyroidism. Sequencing was performed on peripheral blood or thyroid tissue (not recorded which). The CDR3 nucleotides read TGTGCCAGCAGTTACTCCTGGGTGGACGAAGCTTTCTTT. Translated, it gives CASSYSWVDEAFF.